A single sample gave rise to the 5 T cell receptor beta chains below, sequenced in a study of blood T cell repertoires in COVID-19. The repertoire was sequenced with immunoSEQ multiplex PCR; TCRdb's copy has only in-frame clones and lacks some. The repertoire holds 200,000 to 250,000 clones, roughly 84% seen once, with about 3.9% in the top ten. The source material was peripheral blood. The receptors were gathered from a woman of 80 years or more with acute or convalescent COVID-19.

This clone has more than one count but fewer than ten. The gene calls are TRBV6-2 or TRBV6-3 and TRBJ2-7, with D maybe TRBD1 (5 bases). The V and J ends lost 5 bases and 3 bases respectively, with 14 bases between them. The CDR3 is 14 residues long. Germline loops: CDR1 MNHEY, CDR2 SVGEGT. CDR3 sequence: CASSLDSYNYEQYF. In DNA form, the CDR3 reads TGTGCCAGCAGTCTCGACAGCTATAACTACGAGCAGTACTTC.

The rearrangement joins TRBV3-1 (or the pseudogene TRBV3-2) to TRBJ1-1; D is perhaps TRBD1 (5 bases). The CDR3 sequence is 13 residues long. The V gene's germline CDR1 is LGHDT and CDR2 YNNKEL (reference sequence). With 1 base removed from V and 5 bases from J, the gap between germline ends came to 8 bases. CDR3: CASSQVTGTEAFF. The CDR3 nucleotides are TGTGCCAGCAGCCAAGTCACAGGAACTGAAGCTTTCTTT.

This clone was seen a handful of times. This chain uses TRBV5-4 with TRBJ2-1; 7 bases align to TRBD1. Germline assignment: CDR1 SGHNT and CDR2 YYREEE (reference sequence). This CDR3 region has 13 residues. Unmatched junction bases numbered 13, after V lost 4 bases and J lost 15 bases. The CDR3 coding sequence is TGTGCCAGCAGCCCCAAAGACAGGGTTTCCCTGTTCTTC. It specifies CASSPKDRVSLFF.

The chain couples TRBV27 to TRBJ2-7; 9 nucleotides align to TRBD1. From germline, CDR1 is MNHEY and CDR2 SMNVEV (reference sequence). The CDR3 is 15 amino acids. J gave up 0 bases and V 6 bases, and 6 bases lay outside the gene matches. CDR3 amino acids: CASRPLGQGSYEQYF. CDR3 DNA: TGTGCCAGCAGACCCCTGGGACAGGGCTCCTACGAGCAGTACTTC.

The rearrangement uses TRBV7-6 and TRBJ1-6, with D unresolved. This CDR3 is built from 18 residues. Germline CDR1 reads SGHVS; CDR2 reads FNYEAQ. V was cut by 4 bases and J by 0 bases, with 16 bases left in between. CDR3 in amino acids: CASSSTVDGSSYNSPLHF. CDR3 DNA sequence: TGTGCCAGCAGCTCAACAGTGGACGGGAGCTCCTATAATTCACCCCTCCACTTT.